A selection of T cell receptor beta chains follows, all from one sample in a study of technical replicates of blood from several donors. Generated by immunoSEQ multiplex PCR, the TCRdb table keeps only in-frame clones and is missing some. The table records some 12,000 clones, around 79% of them present only once. The sequencing sample was made of PBMCs. The source of these receptors is a human donor in good health. CDR3s include the opening cysteine and the closing phenylalanine or tryptophan. The order of the fields is CDR3 DNA, CDR3 protein, D gene, clone size, V gene, J gene. The D gene is left open where the match is weak. Clone size is stated in some rows and not others, as once, few, many or a class when expanded.

TGCGCCAGCAAGCGAACAGGGTCCTACAATGAGCAGTTCTTC	CASKRTGSYNEQFF	NA	NA	TRBV10-2	TRBJ2-1
TGTGCAAGTCGCTTGAACTCTCATTTCTCCTACGAGCAGTACTTC	CASRLNSHFSYEQYF	NA	NA	TRBV12-2	TRBJ2-7
TGCGCCAGCAGCAGGGGACAAGCATCGTACGAGCAGTACTTC	CASSRGQASYEQYF	NA	NA	TRBV5-1	TRBJ2-7
TGTGCCTGGATACGGGGTTTGTCGAACTATGGCTACACCTTC	CAWIRGLSNYGYTF	NA	once	TRBV30	TRBJ1-2
TGTGCCAGTAGTCCCGGCTGGGGCCTCTACGAGCAGTACTTC	CASSPGWGLYEQYF	NA	few	TRBV19	TRBJ2-7
TGTGCCAGTAGTATCGGGCGGGCGAACAATGAGCAGTTCTTC	CASSIGRANNEQFF	NA	few	TRBV19	TRBJ2-1
TGTGCCAGCAGCTTCAGTCAAGGGGAAGGCTACGAGCAGTACTTC	CASSFSQGEGYEQYF	NA	few	TRBV5-6	TRBJ2-7
TGTGCCAGTAGTATAGCACCCGGGGGGAACTATGGCTACACCTTC	CASSIAPGGNYGYTF	NA	NA	TRBV19	TRBJ1-2
TGTGCCAGCAGCTTAAATGGGCTCTATGGCTACACCTTC	CASSLNGLYGYTF	NA	NA	TRBV5-6	TRBJ1-2
TGTGCCATCAGTGAAAGACAGATGAACACTGAAGCTTTCTTT	CAISERQMNTEAFF	NA	NA	TRBV10-3	TRBJ1-1
TGTGCCAGCCGGGAGGGGAGCTCCTACGAGCAGTACTTC	CASREGSSYEQYF	TRBD2	NA	TRBV5-6	TRBJ2-7
TGCGCCAGCAGTCGGACTAGCGGGATCGCGGGCACAGATACGCAGTATTTT	CASSRTSGIAGTDTQYF	TRBD2	NA	TRBV5-1	TRBJ2-3
TGTGCCAGCAGCTGGGGACAGGGGAACACTGAAGCTTTCTTT	CASSWGQGNTEAFF	TRBD1	NA	TRBV11-2	TRBJ1-1
TGTGCCAGCAGCTTTGTGGCTTCGGGGACTGAAGCTTTCTTT	CASSFVASGTEAFF	NA	NA	TRBV11-1	TRBJ1-1
TGTGCCAGTAGTATAGAGGGGTCTAGCAGCAATGAGCAGTTCTTC	CASSIEGSSSNEQFF	NA	NA	TRBV19	TRBJ2-1
TGTGCCAGCAGCCAAGGGTCAGGGGGCCAGGCGTACTTC	CASSQGSGGQAYF	TRBD1	NA	TRBV14	TRBJ2-7
TGTGCCTGGAGTGTCCGCGGGAGAGATACGCAGTATTTT	CAWSVRGRDTQYF	TRBD2	NA	TRBV30	TRBJ2-3
TGTGCCAGCCTCCAACCCGGACAGGGAGGATATGGCTACACCTTC	CASLQPGQGGYGYTF	TRBD1	NA	TRBV6-1	TRBJ1-2
TGTGCCAGCAGGGGACTAGCGGGAGTTAATGAGCAGTTCTTC	CASRGLAGVNEQFF	TRBD2	NA	TRBV5-5	TRBJ2-1
TGTGCCAGCAGTCCCGGGACTAGAGGGGCCGATACGCAGTATTTT	CASSPGTRGADTQYF	TRBD2	NA	TRBV6-4	TRBJ2-3
TGCGCCAGCAGACTTGATAGCACTCAGCCCCAGCATTTT	CASRLDSTQPQHF	NA	NA	TRBV5-1	TRBJ1-5
TGTGCCAGCGCCCAAATGGGGGGGAGACCTGAAGCTTTCTTT	CASAQMGGRPEAFF	NA	NA	TRBV19	TRBJ1-1
TGTGCCAGCTCACCACGGGGACAGGGGGGAGAGACCCAGTACTTC	CASSPRGQGGETQYF	TRBD1	NA	TRBV18	TRBJ2-5
TGTGCCAGCTCACCGGGACAAAACTACGAGCAGTACTTC	CASSPGQNYEQYF	NA	NA	TRBV18	TRBJ2-7
TGTGCCAGTAGTCAACAGGTATCCTACGAGCAGTACTTC	CASSQQVSYEQYF	NA	NA	TRBV19	TRBJ2-7
TGTGCCAGCAGGTATCAGCCGGGGCTAGGGGGTAATGAGCAGTTCTTC	CASRYQPGLGGNEQFF	NA	once	TRBV14	TRBJ2-1
TGTGCCAGACACAGCTCTGGGGCCAACGTCCTGACTTTC	CARHSSGANVLTF	NA	NA	TRBV2	TRBJ2-6
TGTGCCAGCAGCCTAGCCTCTGGGGCCAACGTCCTGACTTTC	CASSLASGANVLTF	NA	NA	TRBV6-5	TRBJ2-6